One sample yielded the 22 T cell receptor beta chains listed below, sequenced in a study of control samples from healthy donors and cancer patients. The data were produced by immunoSEQ multiplex PCR, yet TCRdb's version contains in-frame clones alone and is incomplete. The sample consists of about 160,000 clones, 94% of them appearing once. Sequencing was done on a sample of PBMCs. Receptors were obtained from a man between 60 and 75 years old with colorectal cancer.

The chain is built from TRBV5-1 and TRBJ2-6; 7 positions agree with TRBD1. The V gene end was trimmed by 0 bases and the J gene end by 5 bases; junction bases not matched to a gene: 17. CDR3 length equals 20 residues. Germline lookup yields CDR1 SGHRS and CDR2 YFSETQ. CDR3 protein: CASSLALDRDSLLRANVLTF. The CDR3 DNA follows: TGCGCCAGCAGCTTGGCCTTGGACCGGGACAGCTTGCTGAGGGCCAACGTCCTGACTTTC.

This clone was found once. The chain employs TRBV24-1 and TRBJ1-2; a possible D gene is TRBD1 (6 bases). V was trimmed by 5 bases and J by 7 bases, leaving 10 bases between them. Per the germline V gene, CDR1 is KGHDR and CDR2 is SFDVKD. CDR3 length: 12 amino acids. This CDR3 is CATSAYRAGYTF. CDR3 in DNA: TGTGCCACCAGTGCCTACAGGGCTGGCTACACCTTC.

V and J are TRBV7-2 and TRBJ2-2; D uncertain. Germline V gives CDR1 SGHTA, CDR2 FQGNSA. Trimming cost V 4 bases and J 1 base, with 10 bases left between them. The CDR3 sequence is 15 residues long. The CDR3 protein is CASSSDGRNTGELFF. The CDR3 nucleotides read TGTGCCAGCAGCTCAGATGGGCGGAACACCGGGGAGCTGTTTTTT.

The rearrangement joins TRBV24-1 to TRBJ2-3, with TRBD2 as a possible D gene (5 bases). Germline CDR1 and CDR2: KGHDR and SFDVKD. The CDR3 has 16 residues. V was shortened by 4 bases and J by 2 bases, with 15 bases between the two germline ends. The CDR3: CATSDGFLRDTDTQYF. DNA for the CDR3: TGTGCCACCAGTGACGGGTTCCTGAGGGACACAGATACGCAGTATTTT.

The chain recombines TRBV6-2 or TRBV6-3 with TRBJ2-3, with D possibly called TRBD1 or TRBD2 (5 bases each). The CDR3 has 12 residues. Germline V gene sequence: CDR1 MNHEY, CDR2 SVGEGT. Trimming took off 4 bases at V and 8 bases at J, with 10 bases between the two ends. The CDR3 DNA is TGTGCCAGCAGTTCCCGGGACCTTACGCAGTATTTT. This gives the protein CASSSRDLTQYF.

The J gene is TRBJ1-1, the V gene TRBV21-1; the table assigns TRBD1, which was not confirmed against the DNA. TRBV21-1 is annotated as a pseudogene. The CDR3 length is 16 residues. CDR3 DNA sequence: TGTGCCAGCAGCGCCCGGGACAGGGGGCGGGTAACTGAAGCTTTCTTT. It specifies CASSARDRGRVTEAFF.

CDR3 DNA sequence: TGTGCCATCAGCGAACAGATGAGCACAGATACGCAGTATTTT. This codes for CAISEQMSTDTQYF. The chain employs TRBV10-3 and TRBJ2-3; D is unresolved. The CDR3 is 14 residues long. Germline values: CDR1 ENHRY, CDR2 SYGVKD. The V end lost 6 bases, the J end lost 0 bases, and 10 bases lay between the germline ends.

This clone showed up just once. The chain uses TRBV5-6 and TRBJ1-2; weak D call: TRBD1 (5 bases). Germline loops: CDR1 SGHDT, CDR2 YYEEEE. The CDR3 extends over 14 amino acids. V lost 2 bases to trimming and J lost 4 bases, with 12 bases between them. DNA of the CDR3: TGTGCCAGCAGCTTCCAGGGCCAGCTCTATGGCTACACCTTC. Protein product: CASSFQGQLYGYTF.

This chain links TRBV7-2 with TRBJ2-2, with 9 nucleotides matching TRBD1. Looked up from germline, CDR1 is SGHTA and CDR2 is FQGNSA. The CDR3 consists of 15 residues. The J segment lost 3 bases and the V segment lost 5 bases, leaving 4 bases of the junction unmatched. CDR3 DNA sequence: TGTGCCAGCAGCCAACAGGGGGCGGACACCGGGGAGCTGTTTTTT. The encoded protein is CASSQQGADTGELFF.

The V call is TRBV19, the J call TRBJ2-5; TRBD2 aligns across 11 bases. The ends lost 4 bases at V and 5 bases at J; junction bases unmatched: 6. Germline V gives CDR1 LNHDA, CDR2 SQIVND (reference sequence). The CDR3 contains 15 residues. CDR3 residues: CASSTRLAGIETQYF. The DNA for the CDR3 is TGTGCCAGTAGTACCAGACTAGCGGGGATCGAGACCCAGTACTTC.

The genes are TRBV7-6 and TRBJ2-6, with TRBD2 identical over 13 bases. CDR1 is SGHVS, CDR2 FNYEAQ, per germline. J gave up 0 bases and V 5 bases, and 4 bases lay outside the gene matches. There are 18 residues in the CDR3. The CDR3 DNA sequence: TGTGCCAGCAGCATTCGGACTAGCGGGGGCTCTGGGGCCAACGTCCTGACTTTC. Residues: CASSIRTSGGSGANVLTF.

This clone was counted only a few times. CDR3 sequence (DNA): TGTGCCAGCAGCCTCAGCGGGGTCAATTACAATGAGCAGTTCTTC. Protein sequence: CASSLSGVNYNEQFF. The gene calls are TRBV14 and TRBJ2-1, with TRBD2 matching over 7 bases. CDR1 is SGHDN and CDR2 is FVKESK in the germline V gene. This CDR3 is built from 15 residues. Germline trimming cut 4 bases from V and 4 bases from J; bases unmatched to any gene: 7.

The chain has TRBV6-5 and TRBJ1-1, with D unresolved. Per the germline V gene, CDR1 is MNHEY and CDR2 is SVGAGI. Deletions cut 6 bases from V and 4 bases from J, with 12 bases between. The CDR3 runs to 13 residues. Here the CDR3 reads CASRILPRTEAFF. In DNA form, the CDR3 reads TGTGCCAGCAGGATCTTACCCCGCACTGAAGCTTTCTTT.

The rearrangement links TRBV24-1 to TRBJ2-7, with D possibly being TRBD2 (5 bases). The CDR3 has 11 residues. Germline loops: CDR1 KGHDR, CDR2 SFDVKD. The V gene lost 5 bases and the J gene lost 7 bases, with 8 bases spanning the gap. This chain's CDR3 is CATSAGVEQYF. The CDR3 DNA follows: TGTGCCACCAGTGCCGGGGTAGAGCAGTACTTC.

The chain recombines TRBV13 with TRBJ1-6; the match to TRBD1 covers 10 bases. V was clipped by 5 bases and J by 10 bases; unmatched bases: 11. Germline CDR1 reads PRHDT; CDR2 reads FYEKMQ (reference sequence). The CDR3 consists of 16 residues. The chain's CDR3 is CASSMTGTGENSPLHF. The CDR3 bases are TGTGCCAGCAGCATGACCGGGACAGGGGAAAACTCACCCCTCCACTTT.

About this clone itself: A junction boundary mismatches the germline segment, possibly from a read error. The chain joins TRBV18 to TRBJ1-1; weak D call: TRBD1 (5 bases). CDR1 and CDR2 from the germline V gene are KGHSH and LQKENI. The CDR3 is made up of 17 amino acids. The CDR3 loop reads CASSPIADPGLGTEASF. The CDR3 DNA reads as TGTGCCAGCTCACCTATTGCGGACCCAGGCCTAGGGACTGAAGCTTCCTTT.

The chain carries TRBV11-2 and TRBJ2-5; D gene uncertain. The CDR3 has 17 amino acids. V was pared by 1 base and J by 5 bases, with 20 bases between. Germline V gene lookup returns CDR1 SGHAT and CDR2 FQNNGV. The CDR3 is CASSLGWSAAVTETQYF. The CDR3 nucleotides read TGTGCCAGCAGCTTAGGGTGGTCGGCAGCCGTGACGGAGACCCAGTACTTC. Based on the CDR3 plus reference TRBV11-2 and TRBJ2-5, the full variable domain is EAGVAQSPRYKIIEKRQSVAFWCNPISGHATLYWYQQILGQGPKLLIQFQNNGVVDDSQLPKDRFSAERLKGVDSTLKIQPAKLEDSAVYLCASSLGWSAAVTETQYFGPGTRLLVL.

The chain joins TRBV2 to TRBJ1-6; perhaps TRBD1 as D (5 bases). Germline CDR1 and CDR2: SNHLY and FYNNEI. V was trimmed by 6 bases and J by 10 bases, leaving 19 bases between them. CDR3 length equals 15 residues. For the CDR3, the DNA is TGTGCCAGCAGGACACCCGGGTTGGGGGACTCACCCCTCCACTTT. This gives the protein CASRTPGLGDSPLHF. Combining the CDR3 with reference TRBV2 and TRBJ1-6 gives the whole variable domain EPEVTQTPSHQVTQMGQEVILRCVPISNHLYFYWYRQILGQKVEFLVSFYNNEISEKSEIFDDQFSVERPDGSNFTLKIRSTKLEDSAMYFCASRTPGLGDSPLHFGNGTRLTVT.

The chain has TRBV28 and TRBJ2-5, with a possible D match to TRBD1 (6 bases). The CDR3 covers 14 residues. Looked up from germline, CDR1 is MDHEN and CDR2 is SYDVKM. Trimming pared 2 bases from V and 7 bases from J, leaving 14 bases between. CDR3 DNA sequence: TGTGCCAGCAGTTTAAGTGGGGGCCAGGGGACCCAGTACTTC. Translated: CASSLSGGQGTQYF.

The V and J genes are TRBV9 and TRBJ1-1, with D perhaps TRBD1 (6 bases). Per the germline V gene, CDR1 is SGDLS and CDR2 is YYNGEE. With 7 bases removed from V and 5 bases from J, the gap between germline ends came to 15 bases. The length of the CDR3 is 13 residues. The CDR3 protein is CASSRRGGTEAFF. The CDR3 DNA sequence: TGTGCCAGCTCACGAAGAGGGGGGACTGAAGCTTTCTTT.

This sequence joins TRBV5-1 and TRBJ2-7; a weak D match, TRBD2 (5 bases). The germline gives CDR1 SGHRS, CDR2 YFSETQ. The CDR3 contains 12 residues. The V end was cut by 5 bases, the J end by 2 bases, with 8 bases between. Here the CDR3 DNA reads TGCGCCAGCAGGGACGGGACCTACGAGCAGTACTTC. Amino acid sequence: CASRDGTYEQYF. Using reference TRBV5-1 and TRBJ2-7 for the parts outside the CDR3, the full variable domain is KAGVTQTPRYLIKTRGQQVTLSCSPISGHRSVSWYQQTPGQGLQFLFEYFSETQRNKGNFPGRFSGRQFSNSRSEMNVSTLELGDSALYLCASRDGTYEQYFGPGTRLTVT.

V and J are TRBV28 and TRBJ1-3, with 8 bases lining up with TRBD1. The germline V gene encodes CDR1 MDHEN and CDR2 SYDVKM. The V segment lost 2 bases and the J segment 7 bases; nucleotides outside the gene matches: 7. The CDR3 consists of 15 residues. CDR3 loop: CASSLGGDRRNTIYF. DNA for the CDR3: TGTGCCAGCAGTTTAGGGGGGGACAGGAGGAACACCATATATTTT.